This T cell receptor beta chain was captured in a study of blood T cell repertoires in COVID-19. Study details: The United States, Italy and Spain supplied acute and convalescent COVID-19 samples.

The CDR3 totals 14 residues. The V and J ends lost 3 bases and 3 bases, in that order; junction bases with no gene match: 4. The germline V gene encodes CDR1 SGHTA and CDR2 FQGNSA. In the source study's methods: Counts of nucleated cells, estimated from reference gene primer amplification, were obtained. Produced via immunoSEQ multiplex PCR; TCRdb's table is partial and in-frame only. The V and J calls and clone size were taken over from that table, and D and trimming were inferred from the DNA. Of approximately 140,000 clones detected, about nine tenths appear once; the ten largest clones hold less than 4.5%.

The sequencing input was peripheral blood. The origin of this receptor is a woman aged 55-70 years with active or convalescent COVID-19. The chain has TRBV7-2 and TRBJ2-5; 7 bases align to TRBD2. CDR3 bases: TGTGCCAGCAGCTTGCAAGCGGGGAAAGAGACCCAGTACTTC. This translates into CASSLQAGKETQYF.